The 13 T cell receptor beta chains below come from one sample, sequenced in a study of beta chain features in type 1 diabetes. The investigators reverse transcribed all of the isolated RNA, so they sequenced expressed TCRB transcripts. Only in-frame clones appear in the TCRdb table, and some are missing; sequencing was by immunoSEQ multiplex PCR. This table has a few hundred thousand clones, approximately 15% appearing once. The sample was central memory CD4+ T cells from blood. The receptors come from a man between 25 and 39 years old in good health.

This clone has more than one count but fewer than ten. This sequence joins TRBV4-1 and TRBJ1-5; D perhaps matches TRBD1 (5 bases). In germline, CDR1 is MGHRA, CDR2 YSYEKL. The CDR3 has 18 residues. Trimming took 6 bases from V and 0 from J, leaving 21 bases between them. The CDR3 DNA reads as TGCGCCAGCAGTAACCCTGTCCAGGGACTCCATAGCAATCAGCCCCAGCATTTT. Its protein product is CASSNPVQGLHSNQPQHF.

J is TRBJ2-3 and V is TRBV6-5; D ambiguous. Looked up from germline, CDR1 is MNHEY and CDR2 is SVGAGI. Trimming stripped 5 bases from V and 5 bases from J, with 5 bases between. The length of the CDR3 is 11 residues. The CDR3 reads CASSPVDTQYF. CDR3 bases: TGTGCCAGCAGTCCCGTAGATACGCAGTATTTT.

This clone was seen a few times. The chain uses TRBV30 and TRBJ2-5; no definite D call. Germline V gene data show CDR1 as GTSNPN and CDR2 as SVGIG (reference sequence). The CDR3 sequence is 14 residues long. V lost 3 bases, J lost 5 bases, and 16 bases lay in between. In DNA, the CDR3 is TGTGCCTGGAGCCCCACTGGTCTAAGGGAGACCCAGTACTTC. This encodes CAWSPTGLRETQYF. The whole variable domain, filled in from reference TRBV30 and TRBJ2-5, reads SQTIHQWPATLVQPVGSPLSLECTVEGTSNPNLYWYRQAAGRGLQLLFYSVGIGQISSEVPQNLSASRPQDRQFILSSKKLLLSDSGFYLCAWSPTGLRETQYFGPGTRLLVL.

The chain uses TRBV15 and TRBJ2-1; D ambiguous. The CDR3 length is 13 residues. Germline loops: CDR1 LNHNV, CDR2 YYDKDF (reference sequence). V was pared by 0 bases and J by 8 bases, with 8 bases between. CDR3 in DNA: TGTGCCACCAGCAGAGAGGCGGTGGATGAGCAGTTCTTC. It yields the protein CATSREAVDEQFF.

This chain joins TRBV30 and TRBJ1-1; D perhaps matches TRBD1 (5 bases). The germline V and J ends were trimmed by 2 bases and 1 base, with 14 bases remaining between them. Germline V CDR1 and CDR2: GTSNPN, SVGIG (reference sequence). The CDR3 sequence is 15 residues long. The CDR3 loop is CAWSNWGGENTEAFF. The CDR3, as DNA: TGTGCCTGGAGTAATTGGGGCGGGGAGAACACTGAAGCTTTCTTT.

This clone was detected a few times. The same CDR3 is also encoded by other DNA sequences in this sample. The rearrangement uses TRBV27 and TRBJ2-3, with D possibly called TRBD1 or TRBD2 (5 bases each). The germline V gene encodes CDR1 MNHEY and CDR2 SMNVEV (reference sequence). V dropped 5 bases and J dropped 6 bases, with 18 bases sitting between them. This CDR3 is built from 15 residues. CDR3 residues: CASSLKWGSADTQYF. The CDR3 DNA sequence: TGTGCCAGCAGTCTAAAATGGGGGTCAGCGGATACGCAGTATTTT.

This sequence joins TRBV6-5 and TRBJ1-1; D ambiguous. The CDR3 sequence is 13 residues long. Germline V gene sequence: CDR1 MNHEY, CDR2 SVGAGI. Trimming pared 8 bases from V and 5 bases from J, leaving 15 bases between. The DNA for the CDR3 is TGTGCCAGCTACGTTAGTTCGGGGACTGAAGCTTTCTTT. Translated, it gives CASYVSSGTEAFF.

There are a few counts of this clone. Written as DNA, the CDR3 is TGTGCCAGCAGCTCTCAGACCGCCCTGACTGAAGCTTTCTTT. This encodes CASSSQTALTEAFF. V and J are TRBV7-8 and TRBJ1-1; D is unclear. V was shortened by 4 bases and J by 5 bases, with 14 bases between the two germline ends. CDR1 SGHVS and CDR2 FQNEAQ come from the germline V gene. The CDR3 is 14 residues long.

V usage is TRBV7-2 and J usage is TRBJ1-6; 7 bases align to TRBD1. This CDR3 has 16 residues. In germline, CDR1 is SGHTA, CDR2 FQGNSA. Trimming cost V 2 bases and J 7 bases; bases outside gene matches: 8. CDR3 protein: CASSLWPTGLNSPLHF. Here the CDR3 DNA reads TGTGCCAGCAGCTTATGGCCGACAGGGTTGAATTCACCCCTCCACTTT.

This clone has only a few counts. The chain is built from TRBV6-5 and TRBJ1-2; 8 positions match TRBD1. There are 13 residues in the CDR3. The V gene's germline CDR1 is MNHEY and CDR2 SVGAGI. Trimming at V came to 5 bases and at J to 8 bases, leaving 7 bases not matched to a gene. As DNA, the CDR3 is TGTGCCAGCAGTAAGACAGGGGCTTGGGGCTACACCTTC. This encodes CASSKTGAWGYTF.

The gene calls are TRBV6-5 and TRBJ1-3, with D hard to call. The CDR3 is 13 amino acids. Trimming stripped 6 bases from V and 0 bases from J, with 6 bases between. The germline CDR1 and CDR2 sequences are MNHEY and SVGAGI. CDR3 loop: CASSPFSGNTIYF. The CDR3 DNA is TGTGCCAGCAGCCCGTTCTCTGGAAACACCATATATTTT.

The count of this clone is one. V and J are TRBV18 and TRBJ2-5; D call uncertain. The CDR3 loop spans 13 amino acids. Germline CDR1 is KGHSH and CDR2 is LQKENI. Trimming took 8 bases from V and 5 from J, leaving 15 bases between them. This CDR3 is CASAPRNGETQYF. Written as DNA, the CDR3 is TGTGCCAGCGCGCCCAGGAATGGGGAGACCCAGTACTTC.

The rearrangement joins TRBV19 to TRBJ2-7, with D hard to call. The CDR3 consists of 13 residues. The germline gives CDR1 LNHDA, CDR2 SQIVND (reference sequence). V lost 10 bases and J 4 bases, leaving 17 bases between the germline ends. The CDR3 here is CAITTSRTYEQYF. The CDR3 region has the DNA TGTGCCATAACTACGTCCCGGACGTACGAGCAGTACTTC.